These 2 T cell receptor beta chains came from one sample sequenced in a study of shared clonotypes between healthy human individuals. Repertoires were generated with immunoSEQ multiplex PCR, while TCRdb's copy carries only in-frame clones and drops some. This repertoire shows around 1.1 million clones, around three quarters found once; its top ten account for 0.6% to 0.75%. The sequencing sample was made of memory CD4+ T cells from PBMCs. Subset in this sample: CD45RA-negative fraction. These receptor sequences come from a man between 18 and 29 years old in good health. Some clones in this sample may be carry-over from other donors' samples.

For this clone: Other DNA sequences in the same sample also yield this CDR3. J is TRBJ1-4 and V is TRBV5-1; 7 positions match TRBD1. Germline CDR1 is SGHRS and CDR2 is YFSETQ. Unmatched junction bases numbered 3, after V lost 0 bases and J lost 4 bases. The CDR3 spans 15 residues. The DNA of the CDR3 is TGCGCCAGCAGCTTGGATGGACAGGTTAATGAAAAACTGTTTTTT. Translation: CASSLDGQVNEKLFF.

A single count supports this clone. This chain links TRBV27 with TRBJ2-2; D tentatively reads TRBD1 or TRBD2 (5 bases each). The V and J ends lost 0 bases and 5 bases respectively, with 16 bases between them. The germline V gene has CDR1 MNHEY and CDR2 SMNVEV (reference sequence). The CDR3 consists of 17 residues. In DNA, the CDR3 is TGTGCCAGCAGTTTATCGAGGCAAGCAGAGGGGACCGGGGAGCTGTTTTTT. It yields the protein CASSLSRQAEGTGELFF.